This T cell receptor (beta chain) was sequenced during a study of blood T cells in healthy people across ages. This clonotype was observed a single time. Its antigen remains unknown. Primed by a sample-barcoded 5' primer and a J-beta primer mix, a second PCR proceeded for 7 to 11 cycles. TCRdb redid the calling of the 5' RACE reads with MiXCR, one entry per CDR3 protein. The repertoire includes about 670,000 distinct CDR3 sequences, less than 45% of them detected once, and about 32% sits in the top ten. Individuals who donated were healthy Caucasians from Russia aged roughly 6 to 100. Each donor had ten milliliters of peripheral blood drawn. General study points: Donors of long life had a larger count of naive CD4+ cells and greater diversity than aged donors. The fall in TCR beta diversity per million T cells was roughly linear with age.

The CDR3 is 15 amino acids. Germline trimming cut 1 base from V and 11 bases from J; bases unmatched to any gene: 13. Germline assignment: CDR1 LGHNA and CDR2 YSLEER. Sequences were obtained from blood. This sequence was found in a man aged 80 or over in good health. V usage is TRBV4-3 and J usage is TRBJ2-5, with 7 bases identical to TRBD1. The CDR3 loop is CASSQGHTGVNEQYF. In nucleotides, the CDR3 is TGCGCCAGCAGCCAAGGCCACACAGGGGTCAATGAGCAGTACTTC.